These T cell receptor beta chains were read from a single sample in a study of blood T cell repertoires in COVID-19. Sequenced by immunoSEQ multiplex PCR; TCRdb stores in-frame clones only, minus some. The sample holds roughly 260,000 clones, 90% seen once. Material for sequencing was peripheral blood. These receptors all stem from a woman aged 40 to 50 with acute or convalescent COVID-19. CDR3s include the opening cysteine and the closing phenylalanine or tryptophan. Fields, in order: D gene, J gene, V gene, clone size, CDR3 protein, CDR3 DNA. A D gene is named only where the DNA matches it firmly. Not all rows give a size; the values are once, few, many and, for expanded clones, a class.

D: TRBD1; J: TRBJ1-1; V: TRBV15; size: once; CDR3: CATSIDRGQGTEAFF; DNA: TGTGCCACCAGCATAGACAGGGGGCAGGGCACTGAAGCTTTCTTT
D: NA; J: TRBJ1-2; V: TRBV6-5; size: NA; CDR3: CASRKLDSSYGYTF; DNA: TGTGCCAGCAGGAAATTGGACAGTAGCTATGGCTACACCTTC
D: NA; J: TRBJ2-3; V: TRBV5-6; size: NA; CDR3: CASSAVPSTDTQYF; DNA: TGTGCCAGCAGCGCAGTACCCAGCACAGATACGCAGTATTTT
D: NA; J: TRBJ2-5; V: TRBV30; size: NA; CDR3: CAWSRDTETQYF; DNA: TGTGCCTGGAGTAGGGACACAGAGACCCAGTACTTC
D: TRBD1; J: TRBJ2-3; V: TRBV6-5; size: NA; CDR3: CASSRDRGLTDTQYF; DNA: TGTGCCAGCAGTCGGGACAGGGGACTAACAGATACGCAGTATTTT
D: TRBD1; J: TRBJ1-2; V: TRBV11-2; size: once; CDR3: CASSITTGGDYGYTF; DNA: TGTGCCAGCAGCATCACCACAGGGGGGGACTATGGCTACACCTTC
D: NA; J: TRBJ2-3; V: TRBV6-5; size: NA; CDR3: CASSSGGGSDTQYF; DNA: TGTGCCAGCAGTTCGGGTGGGGGGTCAGATACGCAGTATTTT
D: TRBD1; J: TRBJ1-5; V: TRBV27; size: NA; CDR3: CASSLVGQGNQPQHF; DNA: TGTGCCAGCAGTTTAGTGGGACAGGGGAATCAGCCCCAGCATTTT
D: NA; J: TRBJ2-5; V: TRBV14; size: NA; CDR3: CASSQGLKETQYF; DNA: TGTGCCAGCAGCCAAGGGCTTAAAGAGACCCAGTACTTC
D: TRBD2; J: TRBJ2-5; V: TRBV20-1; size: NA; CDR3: CSAGGGTQYF; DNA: TGCAGCGCGGGAGGAGGGACCCAGTACTTC
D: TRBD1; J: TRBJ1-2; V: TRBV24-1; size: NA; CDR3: CATSDTRGTYGYTF; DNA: TGTGCCACCAGTGACACCAGGGGGACCTATGGCTACACCTTC
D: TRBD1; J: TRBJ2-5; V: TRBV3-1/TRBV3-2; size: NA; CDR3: CASSPTGGRGETQYF; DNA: TGTGCCAGCAGCCCAACAGGGGGCCGAGGGGAGACCCAGTACTTC
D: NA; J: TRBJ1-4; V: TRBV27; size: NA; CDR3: CASSFANEKLFF; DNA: TGTGCCAGCAGTTTCGCTAATGAAAAACTGTTTTTT
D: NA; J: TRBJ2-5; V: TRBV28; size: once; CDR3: CASSLVQQETQYF; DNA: TGTGCCAGCAGTTTAGTTCAGCAAGAGACCCAGTACTTC
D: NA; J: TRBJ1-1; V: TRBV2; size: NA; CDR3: CASRLSGLNTEAFF; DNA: TGTGCCAGCAGGCTCTCAGGGCTGAACACTGAAGCTTTCTTT
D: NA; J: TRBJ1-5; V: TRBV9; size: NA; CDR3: CASSAGTQGAGQPQHF; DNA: TGTGCCAGCAGCGCTGGGACTCAAGGGGCCGGCCAGCCCCAGCATTTT
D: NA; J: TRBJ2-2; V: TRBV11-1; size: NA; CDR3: CASSLPGVNTGELFF; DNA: TGTGCCAGCAGCTTACCAGGGGTGAACACCGGGGAGCTGTTTTTT
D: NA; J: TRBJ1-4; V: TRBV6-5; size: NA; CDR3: CASMGGWGEKLFF; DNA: TGTGCCAGCATGGGGGGGTGGGGAGAAAAACTGTTTTTT
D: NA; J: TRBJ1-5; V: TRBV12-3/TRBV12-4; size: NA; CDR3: CASSFTGDQPQHF; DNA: TGTGCCAGCAGTTTTACGGGAGATCAGCCCCAGCATTTT
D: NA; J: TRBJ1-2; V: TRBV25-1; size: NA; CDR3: CASSVHPGGYTF; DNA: TGTGCCAGCAGTGTACACCCCGGGGGCTACACCTTC
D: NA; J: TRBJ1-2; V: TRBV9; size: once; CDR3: CASSVAVSRGDYGYTF; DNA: TGTGCCAGCAGCGTAGCCGTGAGCAGGGGAGACTATGGCTACACCTTC
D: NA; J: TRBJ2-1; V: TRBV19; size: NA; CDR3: CASRRMSEQFF; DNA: TGTGCCAGTCGGAGAATGAGTGAGCAGTTCTTC
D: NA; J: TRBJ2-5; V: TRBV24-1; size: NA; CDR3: CATSVSGHRTQYF; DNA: TGTGCCACCAGTGTTTCAGGTCATAGGACCCAGTACTTC
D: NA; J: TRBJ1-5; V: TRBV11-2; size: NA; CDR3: CASSPTGVNQPQHF; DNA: TGTGCCAGCAGCCCCACGGGGGTCAATCAGCCCCAGCATTTT
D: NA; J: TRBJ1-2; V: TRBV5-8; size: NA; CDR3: CASSLSGGAWGYTF; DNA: TGTGCCAGCAGCTTGTCTGGGGGCGCGTGGGGCTACACCTTC
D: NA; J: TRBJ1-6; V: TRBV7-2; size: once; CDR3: CASSNSGYNSPLHF; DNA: TGTGCCAGCAGTAATTCGGGCTATAATTCACCCCTCCACTTT
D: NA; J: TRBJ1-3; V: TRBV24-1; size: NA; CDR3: CATSDLSAEGGNTIYF; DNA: TGTGCCACCAGTGATTTGTCGGCCGAGGGTGGAAACACCATATATTTT
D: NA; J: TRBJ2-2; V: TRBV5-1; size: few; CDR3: CASSFDTPGELFF; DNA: TGCGCCAGCAGCTTCGACACCCCCGGGGAGCTGTTTTTT
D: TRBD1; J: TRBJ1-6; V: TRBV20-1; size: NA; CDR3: CSASGDREISPLHF; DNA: TGCAGTGCTAGTGGGGACAGGGAGATTTCACCCCTCCACTTT
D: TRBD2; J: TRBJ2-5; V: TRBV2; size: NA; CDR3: CASTPGLADQETQYF; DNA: TGTGCCAGCACCCCGGGACTAGCGGACCAAGAGACCCAGTACTTC
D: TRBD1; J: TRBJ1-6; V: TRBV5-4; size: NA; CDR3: CASSLVGTDSPLHF; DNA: TGTGCCAGCAGCTTGGTTGGGACAGATTCACCCCTCCACTTT
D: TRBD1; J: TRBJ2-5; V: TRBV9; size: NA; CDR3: CASSVQGAGETQYF; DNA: TGTGCCAGCAGCGTACAGGGGGCCGGGGAGACCCAGTACTTC
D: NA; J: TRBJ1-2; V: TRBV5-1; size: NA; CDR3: CASSAERRGNYGYTF; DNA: TGCGCCAGCAGCGCAGAACGACGGGGAAACTATGGCTACACCTTC
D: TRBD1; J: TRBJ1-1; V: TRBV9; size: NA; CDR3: CASSKTGGRTEAFF; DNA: TGTGCCAGCAGCAAAACAGGGGGCCGCACTGAAGCTTTCTTT
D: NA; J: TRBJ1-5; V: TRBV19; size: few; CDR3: CASSIGTVQPQHF; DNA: TGTGCCAGTAGTATAGGGACAGTCCAGCCCCAGCATTTT
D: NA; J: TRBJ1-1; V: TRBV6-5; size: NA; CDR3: CASRQSSNTEAFF; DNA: TGTGCCAGCAGACAGTCTTCCAACACTGAAGCTTTCTTT
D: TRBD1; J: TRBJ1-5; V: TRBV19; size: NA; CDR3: CASKVTGGELWRDQPQHF; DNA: TGTGCCAGTAAGGTGACAGGGGGCGAGCTATGGAGAGATCAGCCCCAGCATTTT
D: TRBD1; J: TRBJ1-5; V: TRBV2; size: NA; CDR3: CASSNPRDRDINQPQHF; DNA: TGTGCCAGCAGTAACCCCCGGGACAGGGACATTAATCAGCCCCAGCATTTT
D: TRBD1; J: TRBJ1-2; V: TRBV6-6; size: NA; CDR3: CASSFGQGVDYGYTF; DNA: TGTGCCAGCAGTTTCGGACAGGGAGTGGACTATGGCTACACCTTC
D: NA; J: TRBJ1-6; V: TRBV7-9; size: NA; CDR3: CASSLSGGSPLHF; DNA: TGTGCCAGCAGCTTATCGGGGGGTTCACCCCTCCACTTT
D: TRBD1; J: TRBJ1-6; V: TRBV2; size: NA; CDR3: CASSDRDSYNSPLHF; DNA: TGTGCCAGCAGCGACAGGGATTCCTATAATTCACCCCTCCACTTT
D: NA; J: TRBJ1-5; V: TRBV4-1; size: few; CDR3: CASSPLSRNQPQHF; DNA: TGCGCCAGCAGCCCCCTAAGTCGCAATCAGCCCCAGCATTTT
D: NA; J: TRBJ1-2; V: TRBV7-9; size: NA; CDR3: CASSLGAGGGYTF; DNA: TGTGCCAGCAGCTTAGGGGCCGGGGGTGGCTACACCTTC
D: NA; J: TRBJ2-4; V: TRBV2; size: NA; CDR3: CASSDKRNIQYF; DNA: TGTGCCAGCAGTGATAAGAGAAACATTCAGTACTTC
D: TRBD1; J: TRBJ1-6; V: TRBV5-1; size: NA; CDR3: CASSLGRGQGTYNSPLHF; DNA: TGCGCCAGCAGCTTGGGGAGGGGACAGGGGACCTATAATTCACCCCTCCACTTT
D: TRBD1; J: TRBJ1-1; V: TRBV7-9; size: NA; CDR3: CASSLLVGLGQASLEAFF; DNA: TGTGCCAGCAGCTTACTCGTGGGATTGGGACAGGCGAGTCTTGAAGCTTTCTTT
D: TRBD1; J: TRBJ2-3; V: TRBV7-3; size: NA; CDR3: CASSLYRTGGYTDTQYF; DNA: TGTGCCAGCAGCCTATACCGGACAGGGGGTTACACAGATACGCAGTATTTT
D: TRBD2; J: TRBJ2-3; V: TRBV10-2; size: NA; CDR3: CASSVVGGEITDTQYF; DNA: TGCGCCAGCAGCGTGGTGGGGGGGGAGATCACAGATACGCAGTATTTT
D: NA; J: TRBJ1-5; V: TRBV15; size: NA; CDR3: CATSRDRGLSNQPQHF; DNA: TGTGCCACCAGCAGAGACCGGGGACTGAGCAATCAGCCCCAGCATTTT
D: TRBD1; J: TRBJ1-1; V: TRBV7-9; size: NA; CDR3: CASRSTGVTEAFF; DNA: TGTGCCAGCAGATCTACAGGGGTCACTGAAGCTTTCTTT
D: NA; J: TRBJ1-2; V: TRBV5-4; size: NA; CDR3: CASSSDSPIYTF; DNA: TGTGCCAGCAGCTCCGACTCACCCATCTACACCTTC
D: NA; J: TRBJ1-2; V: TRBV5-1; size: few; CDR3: CASSLTQAVANYGYTF; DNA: TGCGCCAGCAGCTTGACACAGGCGGTAGCTAACTATGGCTACACCTTC